These T cell receptor beta chains were read from a single sample in a study of blood T cell repertoires in COVID-19. Measured with immunoSEQ multiplex PCR; TCRdb has only the in-frame clones, and not every one. The sample lists a few hundred thousand clones, 80% to 90% occurring once. The sequencing input was PBMCs or T cells enriched from blood (not recorded which). The source of these receptors is a woman aged 45 to 65 who had recovered from COVID-19. The CDR3 runs from the conserved cysteine through the conserved F or W.

TRBV7-9	CASSPQGVGTEAFF
TRBV18	CASSTSGGASYNEQFF
TRBV3-1/TRBV3-2	CASGQGLTTEAFF
TRBV18	CASSPRQGPYGYTF
TRBV5-5	CASSPVGGNRETQYF
TRBV5-1	CASSYQGLQDTQYF
TRBV5-8	CASSLRGRGYEQYF
TRBV13	CASSPQGPGNTIYF
TRBV18	CASSGQVNYGYTF
TRBV25-1	CASSLQGTNEKLFF
TRBV28	CASTGQGGETQYF
TRBV6-6	CASSRTVLTSSGNTIYF
TRBV24-1	CATSDSGGNQPQHF
TRBV19	CASPPDRGHYGYTF
TRBV5-1	CASSYPRTGEESGYTF
TRBV11-2	CASSSTGITDTQYF
TRBV27	CASSLDAASSYNEQFF
TRBV6-1	CASSEWADNTEAFF
TRBV6-2/TRBV6-3	CASSYPGQGLNTEAFF
TRBV5-8	CASSSGGPNTEAFF
TRBV12-3/TRBV12-4	CASSGRGGYTF
TRBV28	CASSLPTGRGQPQHF
TRBV13	CASSPQGFHGTGELFF
TRBV7-2	CASSRSGGRGETQYF
TRBV19	CASSITLDYGYTF
TRBV18	CASSPDGASNERLFF
TRBV7-9	CASSSREQAAGNTIYF
TRBV7-8	CASSFARNENRLFF
TRBV13	CASSPWDRETNEKLFF
TRBV19	CASSKRWTGSYEQYF
TRBV6-5	CASSSPGFSYEQYF
TRBV25-1	CASSVTVYEQYF
TRBV5-4	CASRPAGTNEKLFF
TRBV19	CASSIVGGGYTF
TRBV11-1	CASSDGQGAYGYTF
TRBV2	CASSVEGVGNTIYF
TRBV19	CASNDARGGHYGYTF
TRBV5-6	CASSLGTGYTDTQYF
TRBV4-2	CASFRDRAYEQYF
TRBV14	CASTGLRDSYNEKLFF
TRBV10-2	CASSVDRGHTQYF
TRBV11-2	CASSLGTGTDGYTF
TRBV27	CASSFSGTGYGYTF
TRBV5-6	CASSSGQETQYF
TRBV4-2	CASSRDNTDTQYF
TRBV6-5	CASSLIAGGMGEQFF
TRBV7-9	CASSLVTGQGDEKLFF
TRBV19	CASSPTGTGKNIQYF
TRBV6-5	CASRRDRGPRKLFF
TRBV7-9	CASSFQLAAGTTGELFF
TRBV27	CASSSLGDINNEQFF
TRBV5-6	CASSLSGTPANYGYTF
TRBV18	CASSPRQGAGEQYF
TRBV19	CASSGRTGAWEQYF
TRBV18	CASSPQHSLDEQYF
TRBV3-1/TRBV3-2	CASSHARGGPWGYTF
TRBV5-4	CASSGDSEAGPLHF
TRBV5-1	CASSLVLAGDYRYEQFF
TRBV11-2	CASSLRTGTNQPQHF